This T cell receptor (beta chain) was found in a study of CD8+ T cells in alopecia areata (dated by TCRdb to the late 2010s). Describing the broader study: The treated patients took part in an open-label pilot trial in which moderate-to-severe alopecia areata was treated with oral tofacitinib at 5 to 10 mg twice daily. On the human side, TCRbeta sequencing was run on scalp tissue and on sorted CD4+ and CD8+ peripheral blood T cells from healthy controls and from alopecia areata patients with either patchy or totalis/universalis disease. Amplification of TCRbeta CDR3 regions was done by immunoSEQ multiplex PCR using 35 Vbeta forward primers and 13 Jbeta reverse primers. Biopsies were taken from tofacitinib-treated patients at baseline and again at 4 and 24 weeks into treatment, and several of those patients also had a later scalp biopsy. In both human patients and the C3H/HeJ mouse model, the study applied high-throughput TCRbeta sequencing to look at T cell clonal expansion in alopecia areata. Clonality in the scalp was compared among normal scalp (n=4), patchy alopecia areata scalp (n=8), and alopecia totalis/universalis scalp (n=8). RNA came from the PAXgene miRNA kit for fixed scalp, the miRNeasy kit for PBMCs, and the RNeasy kit for mouse skin. Tofacitinib was administered for 6 to 18 months, and 6 months of follow-up off drug were then conducted to assess delayed response and recurrence. Beyond this particular receptor, the publication reports: Lesional scalp, especially in alopecia totalis/universalis, showed higher clonality and more expanded CD8+ clones than normal scalp, suggesting antigenic drive. Unlike mouse skin, which is dominated by gammadelta T cells, normal human skin has resident alphabeta T cells that are also sequenced, and this complicates analysis of the scalp TCR repertoire. Shared TCR sequences between patients were less evident than in mice, which may be partly attributable to HLA diversity in the patient population.

The CDR3 has 12 amino acids, counting the end cysteine and phenylalanine. Only the CDR3 DNA stays, 36 bases, in frame from base 1. As encoded in the germline V gene (reference sequence), CDR1 is GTSNPN while CDR2 is SVGIG. The V end loses 5 bases and the J end loses 4 bases, and a stretch of 10 bases separates them. On this clone itself: Its target antigen remains unknown. No much larger clone is present one base from it, and per-base qualities are unavailable.

In light of the paper, this sample's time point label describes: baseline before oral tofacitinib. Lesional scalp punch biopsies and peripheral blood were obtained from alopecia areata patients. PBMCs were separated by density centrifugation and stained for CD3, CD4 and CD8, after which CD4+ and CD8+ T cells were sorted on a FACSAria. The library came from the immunoSEQ multiplex PCR assay. RNA was extracted from all samples and reverse transcribed into cDNA as template for TCR sequencing. First-strand cDNA was synthesized using SuperScript III with a 2:1 mix of oligo-dT and random hexamers. A synthetic immune receptor repertoire was used to measure amplification bias, and any remaining bias was corrected computationally. From the authors' description of their analysis: Raw reads were preprocessed to remove errors, and CDR3 was defined by IMGT conventions from the conserved cysteine to phenylalanine. To get clonality, Shannon entropy was normalized by log2 of the number of productive unique TCRs and the result was subtracted from 1. CD4 or CD8 identity of scalp clones was inferred by cross-referencing scalp TCRbeta sequences with sorted blood CD4 and CD8 repertoires. In TCRdb, the immuneACCESS table is reduced to in-frame sequences with V and J assigned. These tables do not hold every clone; where another copy was compared, an unresolved V gene accounts for under half, and the others remain unexplained. D and trimming were read from the DNA, whereas the V and J calls and clone size are those reported in that table. The sample table records some 180,000 clones; roughly 60% of these occur just once. The top ten clonotypes cover roughly 1.7% of the sample.

The sequence derives from a human donor with alopecia areata. The sample was CD4+ T cells sorted from blood, taken at week 0. The chain is assembled from TRBV30 and TRBJ2-3, with the D gene tentatively TRBD1 or TRBD2, based on 5 matching bases in each. The CDR3 protein sequence reads: CAWSRGADTQYF. The nucleotide sequence reads TGTGCCTGGTCCCGGGGCGCAGATACGCAGTATTTT.